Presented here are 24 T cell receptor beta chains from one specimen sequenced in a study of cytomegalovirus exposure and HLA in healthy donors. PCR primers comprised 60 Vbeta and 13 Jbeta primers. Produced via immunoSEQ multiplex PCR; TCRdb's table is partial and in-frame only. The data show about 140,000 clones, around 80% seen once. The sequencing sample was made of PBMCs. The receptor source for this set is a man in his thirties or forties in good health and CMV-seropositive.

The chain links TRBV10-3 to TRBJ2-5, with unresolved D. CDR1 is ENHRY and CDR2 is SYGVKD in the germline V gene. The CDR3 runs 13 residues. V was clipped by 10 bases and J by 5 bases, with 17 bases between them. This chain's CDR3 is CATTIHYEETQYF. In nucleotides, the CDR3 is TGTGCCACCACCATTCACTATGAGGAGACCCAGTACTTC.

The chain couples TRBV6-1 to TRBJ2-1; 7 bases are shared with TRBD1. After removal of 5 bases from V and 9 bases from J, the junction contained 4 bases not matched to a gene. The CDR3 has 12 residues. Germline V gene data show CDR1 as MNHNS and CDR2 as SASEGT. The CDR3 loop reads CASSTDRVEQFF. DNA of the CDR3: TGTGCCAGCAGTACCGACAGGGTTGAGCAGTTCTTC.

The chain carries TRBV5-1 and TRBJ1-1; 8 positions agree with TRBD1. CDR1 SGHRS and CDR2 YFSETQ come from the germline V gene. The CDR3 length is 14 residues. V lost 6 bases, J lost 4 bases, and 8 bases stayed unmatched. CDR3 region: CASMPGGVSTEAFF. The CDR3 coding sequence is TGCGCCAGCATGCCAGGGGGCGTTAGCACTGAAGCTTTCTTT.

CDR3 protein: CASSPGALLGADTQYF. CDR3 bases: TGTGCCAGCAGCCCAGGGGCGCTCCTAGGTGCTGATACGCAGTATTTT. The V gene is TRBV7-2, the J gene TRBJ2-3; D is perhaps TRBD1 (6 bases). Trimming took off 5 bases at V and 6 bases at J, with 21 bases between the two ends. CDR3 length: 16 residues. CDR1 is SGHTA and CDR2 is FQGNSA in the germline V gene.

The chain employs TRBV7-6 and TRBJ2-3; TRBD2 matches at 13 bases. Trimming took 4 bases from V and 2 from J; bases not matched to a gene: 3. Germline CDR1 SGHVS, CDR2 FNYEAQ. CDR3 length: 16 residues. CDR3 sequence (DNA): TGTGCCAGCAGCTCAGGACTAGCGGGAGCCACAGATACGCAGTATTTT. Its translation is CASSSGLAGATDTQYF. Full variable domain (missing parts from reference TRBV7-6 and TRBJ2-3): GAGVSQSPRYKVTKRGQDVALRCDPISGHVSLYWYRQALGQGPEFLTYFNYEAQQDKSGLPNDRFSAERPEGSISTLTIQRTEQRDSAMYRCASSSGLAGATDTQYFGPGTRLTVL.

This CDR3 is CASRRTGRNLHQPQHF. The CDR3 DNA sequence: TGTGCCAGCAGACGGACAGGGAGGAACTTACATCAGCCCCAGCATTTT. V is TRBV7-8 and J is TRBJ1-5; 8 bases are a match to TRBD1. The CDR3 covers 16 residues. The J segment lost 5 bases and the V segment lost 6 bases, leaving 12 bases of the junction unmatched. CDR1 SGHVS and CDR2 FQNEAQ come from the germline V gene.

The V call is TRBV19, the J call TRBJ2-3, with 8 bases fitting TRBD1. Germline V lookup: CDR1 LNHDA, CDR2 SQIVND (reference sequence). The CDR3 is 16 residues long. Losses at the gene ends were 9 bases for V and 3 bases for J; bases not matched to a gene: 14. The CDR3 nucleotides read TGTGCCAGCAAGCCGTTTCGGACAGGGAGGACAGATACGCAGTATTTT. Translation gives CASKPFRTGRTDTQYF.

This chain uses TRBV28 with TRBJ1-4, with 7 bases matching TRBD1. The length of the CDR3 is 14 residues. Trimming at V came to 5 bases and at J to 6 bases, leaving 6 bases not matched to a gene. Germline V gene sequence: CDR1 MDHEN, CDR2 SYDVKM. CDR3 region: CASSPGQLHEKLFF. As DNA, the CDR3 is TGTGCCAGCAGTCCGGGACAGTTGCATGAAAAACTGTTTTTT.

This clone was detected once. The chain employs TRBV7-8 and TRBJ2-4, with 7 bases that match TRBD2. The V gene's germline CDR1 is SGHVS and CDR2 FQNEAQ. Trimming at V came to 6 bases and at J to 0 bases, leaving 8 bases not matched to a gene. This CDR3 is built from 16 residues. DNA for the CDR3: TGTGCCAGCAGTCCTGGGGGGGTCATAGCCAAAAACATTCAGTACTTC. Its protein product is CASSPGGVIAKNIQYF.

DNA of the CDR3: TGCGCCAGCGGCCTCCAGCCCCAGCATTTT. This sequence encodes CASGLQPQHF. The chain couples TRBV10-2 to TRBJ1-5, with D unclear. The V end was cut by 8 bases, the J end by 7 bases, with 6 bases between. Germline V gene sequence: CDR1 WSHSY, CDR2 SAAADI. The CDR3 is made up of 10 amino acids.

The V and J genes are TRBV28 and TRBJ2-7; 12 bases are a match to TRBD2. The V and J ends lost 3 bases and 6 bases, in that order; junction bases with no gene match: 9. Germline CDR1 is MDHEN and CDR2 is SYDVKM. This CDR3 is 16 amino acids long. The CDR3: CASSFELAGGRFEQYF. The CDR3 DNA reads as TGTGCCAGCAGTTTTGAACTAGCGGGGGGCCGATTCGAGCAGTACTTC.

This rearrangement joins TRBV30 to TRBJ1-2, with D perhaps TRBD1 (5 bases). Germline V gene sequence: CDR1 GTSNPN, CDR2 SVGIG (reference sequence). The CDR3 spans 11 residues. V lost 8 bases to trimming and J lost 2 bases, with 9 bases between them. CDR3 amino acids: CAEDSNYGYTF. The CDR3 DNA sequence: TGTGCCGAAGACAGCAACTATGGCTACACCTTC.

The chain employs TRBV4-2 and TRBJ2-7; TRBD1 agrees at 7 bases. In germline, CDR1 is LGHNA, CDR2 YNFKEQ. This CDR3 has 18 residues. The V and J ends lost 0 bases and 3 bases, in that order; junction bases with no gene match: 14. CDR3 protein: CASSQEVATGYIFYEQYF. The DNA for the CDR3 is TGTGCCAGCAGCCAAGAGGTCGCGACAGGGTACATCTTCTACGAGCAGTACTTC.

DNA of the CDR3: TGTGCCAGCAGCTCACCACCCACCGGGACAGACACAGATACGCAGTATTTT. It yields the protein CASSSPPTGTDTDTQYF. The V call is TRBV7-3, the J call TRBJ2-3, with TRBD1 identical over 7 bases. Germline V gives CDR1 SGHTA, CDR2 FQGTGA. V gave up 4 bases and J gave up 2 bases; unmatched junction bases: 12. This CDR3 has 17 residues.

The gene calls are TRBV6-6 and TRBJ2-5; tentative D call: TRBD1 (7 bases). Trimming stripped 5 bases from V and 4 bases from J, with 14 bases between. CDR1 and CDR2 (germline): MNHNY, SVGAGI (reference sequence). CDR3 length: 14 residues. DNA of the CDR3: TGTGCCAGCAGTCTCCAGGGGGACTCAGAGACCCAGTACTTC. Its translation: CASSLQGDSETQYF.

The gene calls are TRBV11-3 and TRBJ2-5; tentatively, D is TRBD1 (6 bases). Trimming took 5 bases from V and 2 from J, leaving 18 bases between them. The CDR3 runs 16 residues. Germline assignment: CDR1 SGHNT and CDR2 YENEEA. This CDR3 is CASSLPDSPIQETQYF. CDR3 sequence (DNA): TGTGCCAGCAGCCTCCCGGACAGTCCTATTCAAGAGACCCAGTACTTC.

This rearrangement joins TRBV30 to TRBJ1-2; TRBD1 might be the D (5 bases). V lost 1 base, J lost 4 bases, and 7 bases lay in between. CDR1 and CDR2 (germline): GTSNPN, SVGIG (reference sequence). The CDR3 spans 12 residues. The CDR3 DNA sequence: TGTGCCTGGAGTGGGCAGGGCTATGGCTACACCTTC. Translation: CAWSGQGYGYTF.

Here the CDR3 reads CASSPPGGSGPTDEQFF. The DNA of the CDR3 is TGTGCCAGCTCACCACCTGGCGGTAGCGGCCCCACGGATGAGCAGTTCTTC. This rearrangement joins TRBV18 to TRBJ2-1; D perhaps matches TRBD2 (6 bases). The CDR3 contains 17 residues. Deletions cut 0 bases from V and 8 bases from J, with 20 bases between. The germline V gene encodes CDR1 KGHSH and CDR2 LQKENI. Full variable domain (outside the CDR3, taken from reference TRBV18 and TRBJ2-1): NAGVMQNPRHLVRRRGQEARLRCSPMKGHSHVYWYRQLPEEGLKFMVYLQKENIIDESGMPKERFSAEFPKEGPSILRIQQVVRGDSAAYFCASSPPGGSGPTDEQFFGPGTRLTVL.

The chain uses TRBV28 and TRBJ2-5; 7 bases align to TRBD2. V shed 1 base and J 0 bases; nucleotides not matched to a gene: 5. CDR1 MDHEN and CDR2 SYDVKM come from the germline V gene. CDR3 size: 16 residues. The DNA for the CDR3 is TGTGCCAGCAGTTTATACATGGGGGGGGACCAAGAGACCCAGTACTTC. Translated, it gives CASSLYMGGDQETQYF.

The CDR3 spells CASRGESSYNSPLHF. The CDR3 DNA sequence: TGTGCCAGCAGGGGCGAATCCTCCTATAATTCACCCCTCCACTTT. The genes are TRBV6-1 and TRBJ1-6; no clear D. Trimming took 6 bases from V and 0 from J, leaving 9 bases between them. The length of the CDR3 is 15 residues. Looked up from germline, CDR1 is MNHNS and CDR2 is SASEGT.

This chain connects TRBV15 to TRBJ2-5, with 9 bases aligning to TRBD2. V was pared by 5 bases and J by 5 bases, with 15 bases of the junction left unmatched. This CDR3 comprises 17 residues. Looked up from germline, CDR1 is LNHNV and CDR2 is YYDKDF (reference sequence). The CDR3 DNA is TGTGCCACCAGCGCTGACTGGGGCGGGAGGGCCAGGGAGACCCAGTACTTC. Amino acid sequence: CATSADWGGRARETQYF.

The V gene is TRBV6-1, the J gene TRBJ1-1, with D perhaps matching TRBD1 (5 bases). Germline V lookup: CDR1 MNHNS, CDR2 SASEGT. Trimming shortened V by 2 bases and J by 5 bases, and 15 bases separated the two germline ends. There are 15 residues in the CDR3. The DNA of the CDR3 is TGTGCCAGCAGTGAAAAAGGTCCAGGGCGGACTGAAGCTTTCTTT. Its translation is CASSEKGPGRTEAFF.

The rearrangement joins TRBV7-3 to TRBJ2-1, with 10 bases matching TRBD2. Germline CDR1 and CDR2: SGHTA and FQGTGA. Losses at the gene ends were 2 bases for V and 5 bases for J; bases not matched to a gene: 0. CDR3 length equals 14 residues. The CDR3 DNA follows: TGTGCCAGCAGCTTACTAGCGGGGGACAATGAGCAGTTCTTC. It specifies CASSLLAGDNEQFF.

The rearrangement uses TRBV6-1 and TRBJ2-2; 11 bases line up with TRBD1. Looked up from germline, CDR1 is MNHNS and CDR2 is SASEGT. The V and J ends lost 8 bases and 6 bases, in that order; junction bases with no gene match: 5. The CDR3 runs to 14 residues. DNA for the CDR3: TGTGCCAGCTGGACAGGGGGCGAGGCCGGGGAGCTGTTTTTT. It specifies CASWTGGEAGELFF.